The entry below gives a single TCR beta chain sequence along with its context. Its specificity is unknown. Relative to the germline gene, one junction end is altered; a read error may explain this. These data belong to a study of OX40 agonist ivuxolimab in advanced cancers. Whole-study context: Administration of intravenous ivuxolimab to patients occurred every 2 weeks at 0.01 to 10 mg/kg. Study results and limitations: Clones of CD4+ and CD8+ blood T cells grew by week 6 at doses of 0.1 to 3.0 mg/kg.

Assay: immunoSEQ multiplex PCR; the TCRdb copy retains only in-frame clones and omits some. This table has more than 13,000 clones, about 80% appearing once. The CDR3 runs to 14 residues. The germline gives CDR1 SSHAT, CDR2 FNYEAQ (reference sequence). At cycle 4 day 1, cycle 7 day 1, and baseline, blood was sampled. This receptor was obtained from an adult with an advanced solid tumor such as melanoma, head and neck, liver or kidney cancer. V gene TRBV7-7 combines with J gene TRBJ2-7; perhaps TRBD2 as D (7 bases). Material: CD4+ or CD8+ T cells sorted from blood, obtained in a trial of the OX40 agonist ivuxolimab. Written as DNA, the CDR3 is TGTGCTAGCAGCGAGACGGGGGGCCTGGACGAGCAGTACTTC. Translated: CASSETGGLDEQYF.